Below, 16 T cell receptor beta chains from the same sample are listed, as sequenced in a study of blood T cell repertoires in COVID-19 (dated by TCRdb to between 2020 and 2021). Libraries were constructed by the immunoSEQ multiplex PCR assay. Imported from immuneACCESS, the table was reduced by TCRdb to in-frame sequences with V and J called. These copies leave out some clones; in studies compared against another copy, an unresolved V gene accounts for under half, and the cause of the remainder is not known. Counted in this sample were around 310,000 clones; approximately 89% of them appeared once. Of the sample, about 5% falls within the top ten clones. The sample consisted of PBMCs or T cells enriched from blood (not recorded which). These receptors were collected from a man in his thirties or forties who had recovered from COVID-19.

This clone turned up a few times. This sequence joins TRBV5-1 and TRBJ1-6; no firm D call. The CDR3 is 13 amino acids. Per the germline V gene, CDR1 is SGHRS and CDR2 is YFSETQ. V was pared by 7 bases and J by 11 bases, with 16 bases between. The CDR3, as DNA: TGCGCCAGCGCCGAGGGCCCCAAACCACCCCTCCACTTT. Its translation is CASAEGPKPPLHF. The full variable domain, with the rest looked up from reference TRBV5-1 and TRBJ1-6, is KAGVTQTPRYLIKTRGQQVTLSCSPISGHRSVSWYQQTPGQGLQFLFEYFSETQRNKGNFPGRFSGRQFSNSRSEMNVSTLELGDSALYLCASAEGPKPPLHFGNGTRLTVT.

The V call is TRBV6-2 or TRBV6-3, the J call TRBJ1-1; 10 bases line up with TRBD1. V dropped 5 bases and J dropped 5; count of bases not matched to a gene: 8. The germline CDR1 and CDR2 sequences are MNHEY and SVGEGT. The CDR3 runs to 15 residues. The CDR3 spells CASSLQGQGWTEAFF. Here the CDR3 DNA reads TGTGCCAGCAGTCTACAGGGACAGGGGTGGACTGAAGCTTTCTTT.

The V gene is TRBV27, the J gene TRBJ2-3; perhaps TRBD2 as D (5 bases). Trimming shortened V by 5 bases and J by 6 bases, and 18 bases separated the two germline ends. The CDR3 has 15 amino acids. The germline gives CDR1 MNHEY, CDR2 SMNVEV (reference sequence). CDR3 in amino acids: CASSANPTTRDTQYF. DNA for the CDR3: TGTGCCAGCAGTGCCAACCCGACTACCCGGGATACGCAGTATTTT.

This clone was seen just once. The CDR3 sequence is CASSPTGRGGLWETQYF. DNA for the CDR3: TGTGCCAGCAGCCCCACGGGGCGGGGGGGCCTTTGGGAGACCCAGTACTTC. The chain links TRBV9 to TRBJ2-5; 9 bases map to TRBD2. CDR3 size: 17 residues. Germline assignment: CDR1 SGDLS and CDR2 YYNGEE. V shed 4 bases, J shed 5 bases, and the junction held 15 bases outside the gene matches.

This clone appeared a single time. The rearrangement joins TRBV27 to TRBJ2-7; no clear D. The germline V gene encodes CDR1 MNHEY and CDR2 SMNVEV (reference sequence). Between the trimmed V and J ends, which lost 4 bases and 11 bases, there was a span of 15 bases. There are 12 residues in the CDR3. CDR3 coding DNA: TGTGCCAGCAGTTCGGTTGTCGGGTGGAAGTACTTC. It encodes CASSSVVGWKYF.

The chain couples TRBV9 to TRBJ2-5; tentative D call: TRBD2 (6 bases). This CDR3 comprises 16 residues. Germline V gene sequence: CDR1 SGDLS, CDR2 YYNGEE. Between the trimmed V and J ends, which lost 3 bases and 1 base, there was a span of 16 bases. CDR3 nucleotide sequence: TGTGCCAGCAGCGCCCAGGTCGTGGGGGGCCAAGAGACCCAGTACTTC. It is translated as CASSAQVVGGQETQYF.

This chain uses TRBV5-1 with TRBJ2-7; D is possibly TRBD1 (5 bases). From germline, CDR1 is SGHRS and CDR2 YFSETQ. Trimming took 1 base from V and 0 from J, leaving 11 bases between them. This CDR3 is built from 15 residues. The CDR3: CASSLSQGSSYEQYF. As DNA, the CDR3 is TGCGCCAGCAGCTTGTCGCAGGGCAGCTCCTACGAGCAGTACTTC.

J is TRBJ2-3 and V is TRBV30, with TRBD1 matching 8 bases. CDR3 length: 15 residues. V was clipped by 3 bases and J by 3 bases; unmatched bases: 8. Germline V CDR1 and CDR2: GTSNPN, SVGIG (reference sequence). The CDR3 coding sequence is TGTGCCTGGAGGTTGACAGGGGTAACGACAGATACGCAGTATTTT. Its protein product is CAWRLTGVTTDTQYF.

This rearrangement joins TRBV28 to TRBJ1-1; 7 nucleotides match TRBD1. This CDR3 is built from 14 residues. V dropped 5 bases and J dropped 3; count of bases not matched to a gene: 6. Germline V gene data show CDR1 as MDHEN and CDR2 as SYDVKM. CDR3 coding DNA: TGTGCCAGCAGTCCCGACAGGGAATACACTGAAGCTTTCTTT. Its protein product is CASSPDREYTEAFF.

This chain joins TRBV19 and TRBJ1-1; 10 bases line up with TRBD1. There are 15 residues in the CDR3. The junction had 8 bases not matched to a gene; V was cut back by 7 bases and J by 3 bases. Per the germline V gene, CDR1 is LNHDA and CDR2 is SQIVND (reference sequence). The CDR3 spells CASNGQGVGDTEAFF. The DNA of the CDR3 is TGTGCCAGTAATGGACAGGGGGTTGGAGACACTGAAGCTTTCTTT. Based on the CDR3 plus reference TRBV19 and TRBJ1-1, the full variable domain is DGGITQSPKYLFRKEGQNVTLSCEQNLNHDAMYWYRQDPGQGLRLIYYSQIVNDFQKGDIAEGYSVSREKKESFPLTVTSAQKNPTAFYLCASNGQGVGDTEAFFGQGTRLTVV.

This sequence joins TRBV27 and TRBJ2-5, with TRBD1 identical over 9 bases. This CDR3 is 14 amino acids long. With 5 bases clipped from V and 1 base from J, the junction kept 2 bases outside the gene matches. Per the germline V gene, CDR1 is MNHEY and CDR2 is SMNVEV (reference sequence). The CDR3 is CASSRGQGQETQYF. CDR3 DNA sequence: TGTGCCAGCAGTCGGGGACAGGGCCAAGAGACCCAGTACTTC.

This chain uses TRBV19 with TRBJ2-7; D is undetermined. The CDR3 is 14 residues long. The germline V gene encodes CDR1 LNHDA and CDR2 SQIVND (reference sequence). V dropped 1 base and J dropped 3 bases, with 10 bases sitting between them. The CDR3, as DNA: TGTGCCAGTAGTATAGGGGCAGCCTACTACGAGCAGTACTTC. Amino acids: CASSIGAAYYEQYF.

The genes are TRBV2 and TRBJ1-5; weak D call: TRBD1 (5 bases). Trimming removed 5 bases from V and 3 bases from J, with 8 bases in between. The CDR3 has 13 residues. Germline V gene data show CDR1 as SNHLY and CDR2 as FYNNEI. CDR3 nucleotide sequence: TGTGCCAGCAGTCGACAGAACAATCAGCCCCAGCATTTT. It encodes CASSRQNNQPQHF.

This sequence joins TRBV10-3 and TRBJ1-3; tentatively, D is TRBD1 (6 bases). Germline-derived CDR1 and CDR2 are ENHRY and SYGVKD. This CDR3 spans 16 amino acids. V lost 0 bases and J 7 bases, leaving 16 bases between the germline ends. The CDR3 DNA reads as TGTGCCATCAGTGAGTCGTCAGGGGCTACGGGGAACACCATATATTTT. Its protein product is CAISESSGATGNTIYF.

This chain connects TRBV12-3 or TRBV12-4 to TRBJ2-2; possibly TRBD1 for D (5 bases). The CDR3 contains 13 residues. Trimming took off 4 bases at V and 5 bases at J, with 8 bases between the two ends. In DNA, the CDR3 is TGTGCCAGCAGTTACAGGAATACCGGGGAGCTGTTTTTT. Amino acids: CASSYRNTGELFF.

This chain connects TRBV5-5 to TRBJ2-6; TRBD2 agrees at 11 bases. Germline-derived CDR1 and CDR2 are SGHKS and YYEKEE (reference sequence). With 3 bases clipped from V and 2 bases from J, the junction kept 7 bases outside the gene matches. CDR3 length equals 18 residues. CDR3 amino acids: CASSSLAGGLTGANVLTF. The CDR3 DNA reads TGTGCCAGCAGCTCATTAGCGGGGGGGCTGACTGGGGCCAACGTCCTGACTTTC.